Shown below are 19 T cell receptor beta chains from a single sample sequenced in a study of cytomegalovirus exposure and HLA in healthy donors (dated by TCRdb to about 2017). Library method: the immunoSEQ multiplex PCR assay. For the multiplex PCR, a mixture combining 60 forward primers for TCR Vbeta segments and 13 reverse primers for TCR Jbeta segments was used. TCRdb provides this immuneACCESS table in a form limited to in-frame rearrangements. Some clones are lacking; in checked studies, under half of them reflect an unresolved V gene, and why the rest are absent is not known. The sample contains approximately 100,000 clones, just under 70% of them found a single time. The ten largest clones add up to 5.4% of the sample. Sequencing input: PBMCs. These receptors were collected from a woman in her sixties or seventies in good health and CMV-seropositive.

V is TRBV15 and J is TRBJ1-2; TRBD1 matches 10 bases. The ends lost 8 bases at V and 7 bases at J; junction bases unmatched: 7. The CDR3 runs 13 residues. CDR1 and CDR2 from the germline V gene are LNHNV and YYDKDF (reference sequence). The CDR3 coding sequence is TGTGCCACCGGACCCGACAGGGGGCTTGGCTACACCTTC. Translating gives CATGPDRGLGYTF.

The rearrangement joins TRBV19 to TRBJ1-5, with a possible D match to TRBD1 (5 bases). Germline CDR1 is LNHDA and CDR2 is SQIVND (reference sequence). The CDR3 loop spans 12 amino acids. Trimming left V 6 bases short and J 6 bases short, with 9 bases between. For the CDR3, the DNA is TGTGCCAGTAGGATGGGGGGTCAGCCCCAGCATTTT. Translating it yields CASRMGGQPQHF.

Only a few counts were recorded for this clone. The chain links TRBV14 to TRBJ1-1, with 7 bases that match TRBD1. CDR1 is SGHDN, CDR2 FVKESK, per germline. The CDR3 covers 14 residues. V was pared by 4 bases and J by 5 bases, with 7 bases of the junction left unmatched. CDR3 amino acids: CASSLQQGRTEAFF. In DNA, the CDR3 is TGTGCCAGCAGCCTACAACAGGGGAGGACTGAAGCTTTCTTT.

The rearrangement links TRBV5-6 to TRBJ2-5; TRBD1 might be the D (6 bases). Per germline, CDR1 SGHDT and CDR2 YYEEEE. This CDR3 region has 16 residues. The germline V and J ends were trimmed by 0 bases and 1 base, with 13 bases remaining between them. The CDR3 is CASSLGPSRGQETQYF. CDR3 DNA: TGTGCCAGCAGCTTGGGGCCAAGCAGGGGCCAAGAGACCCAGTACTTC.

The V and J genes are TRBV5-1 and TRBJ2-2, with a tentative D call TRBD1 (5 bases). CDR3 length: 14 amino acids. V lost 3 bases and J lost 1, with 7 bases in between. Germline CDR1 and CDR2: SGHRS and YFSETQ. In DNA form, the CDR3 reads TGCGCCAGCAGCTCAGGACAGAACACCGGGGAGCTGTTTTTT. Its protein product is CASSSGQNTGELFF.

This chain links TRBV5-1 with TRBJ1-1, with no clear D. Trimming left V 6 bases short and J 1 base short, with 16 bases between. In germline, CDR1 is SGHRS, CDR2 YFSETQ. The CDR3 has 15 residues. CDR3 coding DNA: TGCGCCAGCAACGCCCGTGGGCAGGAGAACACTGAAGCTTTCTTT. This gives the protein CASNARGQENTEAFF.

This clone has only one observation. The chain joins TRBV5-1 to TRBJ1-1; the D is unclear. Germline assignment: CDR1 SGHRS and CDR2 YFSETQ. Trimming left V 4 bases short and J 0 bases short, with 10 bases between. The CDR3 contains 14 residues. The DNA of the CDR3 is TGCGCCAGCAGCCCCGGAGGGCTGAACACTGAAGCTTTCTTT. Its protein product is CASSPGGLNTEAFF.

The J gene is TRBJ1-2, the V gene TRBV11-2; 7 bases align to TRBD1. The CDR3 is 16 residues long. Losses at the gene ends were 5 bases for V and 2 bases for J; bases not matched to a gene: 11. The germline V gene has CDR1 SGHAT and CDR2 FQNNGV. DNA of the CDR3: TGTGCCAGCAGCGCCACGTCCGGGACAGTAAACTATGGCTACACCTTC. Its translation: CASSATSGTVNYGYTF.

The chain has TRBV6-1 and TRBJ2-3; 7 bases align to TRBD1. The V and J ends lost 4 bases and 4 bases, in that order; junction bases with no gene match: 20. The CDR3 has 19 amino acids. Germline assignment: CDR1 MNHNS and CDR2 SASEGT. The chain's CDR3 is CASSVIRDRTLLAPDTQYF. CDR3 nucleotides: TGTGCCAGCAGTGTGATCCGGGACAGAACTCTCCTGGCCCCAGATACGCAGTATTTT.

This chain links TRBV6-6 with TRBJ2-5, with D perhaps TRBD1 (5 bases). In germline, CDR1 is MNHNY, CDR2 SVGAGI (reference sequence). The germline V and J ends were trimmed by 6 bases and 1 base, with 15 bases remaining between them. The CDR3 consists of 15 residues. In DNA form, the CDR3 reads TGTGCCAGCAGAAAAGACAGTAGCAGCCAAGAGACCCAGTACTTC. Translating it yields CASRKDSSSQETQYF.

This clone appeared a few times. J is TRBJ1-4 and V is TRBV6-5; 9 nucleotides agree with TRBD1. CDR1 and CDR2 from the germline V gene are MNHEY and SVGAGI. Germline trimming cut 5 bases from V and 7 bases from J; bases unmatched to any gene: 5. The CDR3 runs 14 residues. This CDR3 reads CASSGQGRIEKLFF. CDR3 DNA sequence: TGTGCCAGCAGTGGACAGGGGAGAATTGAAAAACTGTTTTTT.

V and J are TRBV11-2 and TRBJ2-7, with 10 bases that match TRBD1. Germline values: CDR1 SGHAT, CDR2 FQNNGV. The CDR3 has 15 residues. V lost 5 bases and J lost 4; bases outside the gene matches: 8. CDR3 in amino acids: CASSPQTGGGYEQYF. CDR3 nucleotides: TGTGCCAGCAGCCCTCAGACAGGGGGCGGGTACGAGCAGTACTTC.

CDR3 amino acids: CASSLGGATEAFF. The CDR3 DNA sequence: TGTGCCAGCAGCCTAGGGGGAGCCACTGAAGCTTTCTTT. The V gene is TRBV11-2, the J gene TRBJ1-1, with D perhaps matching TRBD1 (6 bases). Looked up from germline, CDR1 is SGHAT and CDR2 is FQNNGV. V was cut by 5 bases and J by 4 bases, with 11 bases left in between. The CDR3 consists of 13 residues.

The V gene is TRBV5-1, the J gene TRBJ1-1; D unresolved. The length of the CDR3 is 17 residues. CDR1 is SGHRS, CDR2 YFSETQ, per germline. Trimming removed 0 bases from V and 0 bases from J, with 15 bases in between. CDR3 nucleotide sequence: TGCGCCAGCAGCTTGGGATGGCCCTTACAGATGAACACTGAAGCTTTCTTT. This gives the protein CASSLGWPLQMNTEAFF.

Points on this clone: The junction does not match germline at one end; this may be a read error. V and J are TRBV2 and TRBJ1-6; D is uncertain. Germline V gene lookup returns CDR1 SNHLY and CDR2 FYNNEI. The CDR3 has 15 amino acids. The CDR3 sequence is CASREDGGNNSPLHF. For the CDR3, the DNA is TGTGCCAGCAGGGAAGACGGAGGAAATAATTCACCCCTCCACTTT.

The rearrangement joins TRBV7-2 to TRBJ2-7, with TRBD2 matching over 14 bases. Germline CDR1 reads SGHTA; CDR2 reads FQGNSA. The junction had 6 bases not matched to a gene; V was cut back by 8 bases and J by 0 bases. This CDR3 is 16 amino acids long. CDR3 nucleotides: TGTGCCAGCGGCCGGACTAGCGGGGGGCTCTCCTACGAGCAGTACTTC. Protein: CASGRTSGGLSYEQYF.

The V and J genes are TRBV28 and TRBJ1-6, with a possible D match to TRBD1 (6 bases). The CDR3 length is 16 residues. Trimming took 5 bases from V and 9 from J, leaving 20 bases between them. Germline CDR1 is MDHEN and CDR2 is SYDVKM. The CDR3 nucleotides are TGTGCCAGCAGTCTAGGCTGGGCAGGGGTACGTTCACCCCTCCACTTT. This encodes CASSLGWAGVRSPLHF.

The sample holds one count of this clone. The chain combines TRBV30 with TRBJ2-1; D is undetermined. Germline loops: CDR1 GTSNPN, CDR2 SVGIG (reference sequence). The CDR3 is 14 amino acids. Trimming shortened V by 2 bases and J by 7 bases, and 15 bases separated the two germline ends. CDR3 coding DNA: TGTGCCTGGAGTCCGTCGAATAGCCCGAATGAGCAGTTCTTC. It encodes CAWSPSNSPNEQFF.

This clone is medium-sized (0.01 to 0.1%) within its sample. The chain joins TRBV6-5 to TRBJ1-6, with TRBD1 matching 9 bases. Germline loops: CDR1 MNHEY, CDR2 SVGAGI. The CDR3 length is 16 residues. The J segment lost 9 bases and the V segment lost 2 bases, leaving 8 bases of the junction unmatched. CDR3 amino acids: CASSYRMGQGSSPLHF. The DNA of the CDR3 is TGTGCCAGCAGTTACCGAATGGGACAGGGAAGTTCACCCCTCCACTTT.